These 18 T cell receptor beta chains were all obtained from the same sample, sequenced in a study of blood T cell repertoires in COVID-19. Some clones are missing from TCRdb's copy, which holds only in-frame ones; the method was immunoSEQ multiplex PCR. The profile shows 180,000 or so clones, about 70% of them singletons. Source material: peripheral blood. Receptor source: a woman in her forties or fifties with active or convalescent COVID-19.

This clone was detected only a few times. This chain connects TRBV5-1 to TRBJ2-7; 9 nucleotides agree with TRBD1. Germline V lookup: CDR1 SGHRS, CDR2 YFSETQ. V was clipped by 7 bases and J by 1 base; unmatched bases: 6. The CDR3 length is 14 residues. The CDR3 sequence is CASETGTGSYEQYF. The CDR3 nucleotides are TGCGCCAGCGAAACCGGGACAGGGTCCTACGAGCAGTACTTC.

This chain connects TRBV28 to TRBJ2-1; possible D gene TRBD1, 6 bases. The V gene lost 2 bases and the J gene lost 11 bases, with 10 bases spanning the gap. The CDR3 consists of 12 residues. Germline V gene sequence: CDR1 MDHEN, CDR2 SYDVKM. CDR3: CASSLPRDKQFF. CDR3 coding DNA: TGTGCCAGCAGTTTACCCCGGGACAAGCAGTTCTTC.

In its sample, this clone was seen once. This chain connects TRBV19 to TRBJ1-6; 7 bases map to TRBD1. This CDR3 spans 13 amino acids. Trimming removed 6 bases from V and 7 bases from J; junction bases left unmatched: 3. CDR1 is LNHDA, CDR2 SQIVND, per germline (reference sequence). The CDR3 DNA sequence: TGTGCCAGTAGCGGGACAGTCAATTCACCCCTCCACTTT. Translation gives CASSGTVNSPLHF.

The rearrangement links TRBV4-1 to TRBJ1-5; D is possibly TRBD1 (6 bases). Between the trimmed V and J ends, which lost 0 bases and 5 bases, there was a span of 8 bases. Germline V gene data show CDR1 as MGHRA and CDR2 as YSYEKL. The CDR3 contains 14 residues. Written as DNA, the CDR3 is TGCGCCAGCAGCCAAGATCCAGGGGATCAGCCCCAGCATTTT. It codes for CASSQDPGDQPQHF.

The chain links TRBV29-1 to TRBJ2-1, with TRBD2 matching over 8 bases. The CDR3 contains 13 residues. V was pared by 2 bases and J by 9 bases, with 6 bases of the junction left unmatched. Germline V gene lookup returns CDR1 SQVTM and CDR2 ANQGSEA. Here the CDR3 DNA reads TGCAGCGTTGAAACCGGGAGGGCCCTTGAGCAGTTCTTC. It translates to CSVETGRALEQFF.

The chain combines TRBV19 with TRBJ2-1, with TRBD1 matching 8 bases. V lost 3 bases to trimming and J lost 7 bases; unmatched junction nucleotides: 5. Germline loops: CDR1 LNHDA, CDR2 SQIVND (reference sequence). This CDR3 has 14 amino acids. DNA of the CDR3: TGTGCCAGTAGTATGACAGGGGTAAGGAATGAGCAGTTCTTC. Protein: CASSMTGVRNEQFF.

This chain joins TRBV2 and TRBJ1-2, with 10 bases lining up with TRBD1. The CDR3 runs to 16 residues. Germline CDR1 reads SNHLY; CDR2 reads FYNNEI. V dropped 6 bases and J dropped 2; count of bases not matched to a gene: 9. The CDR3 region is CASSPRPGQGNYGYTF. The CDR3 DNA reads as TGTGCCAGCAGCCCACGGCCGGGACAGGGGAACTATGGCTACACCTTC.

The V gene is TRBV28, the J gene TRBJ1-2, with D unresolved. The CDR3 contains 14 residues. CDR1 is MDHEN, CDR2 SYDVKM, per germline. Trimming removed 3 bases at V and 8 bases at J, with 16 bases between. The CDR3 nucleotides read TGTGCCAGCAGTTTCGTTGTTATGTCGGGAGGCTACACCTTC. Protein: CASSFVVMSGGYTF.

This rearrangement joins TRBV28 to TRBJ1-1; D perhaps matches TRBD1 (5 bases). The germline V gene has CDR1 MDHEN and CDR2 SYDVKM. This CDR3 has 15 residues. Trimming stripped 6 bases from V and 4 bases from J, with 18 bases between. In DNA, the CDR3 is TGTGCCAGCAGCCCCCCTCTCTCCGGGGGCACTGAAGCTTTCTTT. Translated, it gives CASSPPLSGGTEAFF.

The chain joins TRBV7-8 to TRBJ2-3; a weak D match, TRBD1 (5 bases). The ends were cut back, 1 base at V and 2 bases at J, with 13 bases in the middle. The CDR3 runs to 16 residues. Germline-derived CDR1 and CDR2 are SGHVS and FQNEAQ. As DNA, the CDR3 is TGTGCCAGCAGCTTAGAGAGCGTTGGGGCCACAGATACGCAGTATTTT. It specifies CASSLESVGATDTQYF.

V usage is TRBV5-6 and J usage is TRBJ2-3, with 12 bases fitting TRBD2. Germline CDR1 and CDR2: SGHDT and YYEEEE. J was trimmed by 4 bases and V by 0 bases; bases with no gene match: 3. The CDR3 has 16 amino acids. Written as DNA, the CDR3 is TGTGCCAGCAGCTTGGCTAGCGGGGGGGCCGCAGATACGCAGTATTTT. Amino acid sequence: CASSLASGGAADTQYF.

The gene calls are TRBV7-2 and TRBJ1-4, with D possibly matching TRBD1 (5 bases). Germline CDR1 reads SGHTA; CDR2 reads FQGNSA. CDR3 size: 17 residues. V was clipped by 1 base and J by 1 base, with 13 bases between them. CDR3 sequence: CASSLGPGMRTNEKLFF. The DNA of the CDR3 is TGTGCCAGCAGCTTAGGGCCAGGGATGAGAACTAATGAAAAACTGTTTTTT.

Concerning this clone itself: Given a much more abundant clone one base away, this may be a read error. Other DNA sequences of this sample code for an identical CDR3. This chain links TRBV18 with TRBJ1-1, with TRBD1 matching over 10 bases. CDR3 size: 13 residues. Germline V lookup: CDR1 KGHSH, CDR2 LQKENI. With V trimmed by 3 bases and J by 5 bases, 0 bases remained unmatched. Here the CDR3 DNA reads TGTGCCAGCTCACCGGGACAGGGGACTGAAGCTTTCTTT. Translation: CASSPGQGTEAFF.

This chain connects TRBV11-2 to TRBJ2-2; no clear D gene. The V gene lost 3 bases and the J gene lost 4 bases, with 12 bases spanning the gap. Germline V CDR1 and CDR2: SGHAT, FQNNGV. This CDR3 has 15 amino acids. The CDR3 region is CASSLLESITGELFF. In nucleotides, the CDR3 is TGTGCCAGCAGCTTGTTAGAGTCCATCACCGGGGAGCTGTTTTTT.

The V gene is TRBV25-1, the J gene TRBJ2-7; 8 bases map to TRBD1. The CDR3 has 14 amino acids. V lost 4 bases to trimming and J lost 3 bases; unmatched junction nucleotides: 5. The germline CDR1 and CDR2 sequences are MGHDK and SYGVNS. Here the CDR3 reads CASSADRDDYEQYF. The DNA for the CDR3 is TGTGCCAGCAGTGCGGACAGGGATGACTACGAGCAGTACTTC.

The gene calls are TRBV28 and TRBJ1-1; TRBD1 might be the D (6 bases). CDR3 size: 16 residues. V was clipped by 4 bases and J by 0 bases, with 15 bases between them. Germline V CDR1 and CDR2: MDHEN, SYDVKM. CDR3 loop: CASSSRLQGLNTEAFF. Here the CDR3 DNA reads TGTGCCAGCAGTTCGCGGTTACAGGGATTGAACACTGAAGCTTTCTTT. Together with reference TRBV28 and TRBJ1-1, the CDR3 gives the full variable domain: DVKVTQSSRYLVKRTGEKVFLECVQDMDHENMFWYRQDPGLGLRLIYFSYDVKMKEKGDIPEGYSVSREKKERFSLILESASTNQTSMYLCASSSRLQGLNTEAFFGQGTRLTVV.

This chain uses TRBV28 with TRBJ2-3, with D maybe TRBD2 (8 bases). Germline CDR1 MDHEN, CDR2 SYDVKM. Trimming took off 6 bases at V and 7 bases at J, with 32 bases between the two ends. This CDR3 spans 19 amino acids. CDR3 coding DNA: TGTGCCAGCAGCTGGACAGGTAAACTAGCGGAGTGGGGGGAAAATACGCAGTATTTT. Protein product: CASSWTGKLAEWGENTQYF.

There are many counts of this clone. The rearrangement joins TRBV2 to TRBJ2-7; D may be TRBD2 (5 bases). Trimming removed 8 bases from V and 3 bases from J, with 17 bases in between. Germline assignment: CDR1 SNHLY and CDR2 FYNNEI. This CDR3 spans 14 amino acids. Written as DNA, the CDR3 is TGTGCCAGCCAAGTAGGGCCTAGCCTCTACGAGCAGTACTTC. Translated: CASQVGPSLYEQYF.